This note documents a single TCR beta chain sequence. It has no known antigen specificity. Base quality data are lacking; no much larger clone is found one base away. The source of the sample is a study of resident and recirculating memory T cells in vitiligo (dated by TCRdb to the late 2010s). About the study as a whole: For TCR beta sequencing, each of 3 stable vitiligo patients provided PBMCs and epidermis from shave biopsies taken at two lesional sites and two nonlesional sites. Without cell sorting, samples were homogenized immediately before genomic DNA was extracted using the Qiagen DNeasy Blood & Tissue Kit. The goal of the human TCR beta sequencing was to check whether lesional vitiligo skin contained specific clones that differed from the clones found in nonlesional skin and blood. Study-wide conclusions, independent of this receptor: By overlap and correlation analysis, no significant repertoire overlap was shown between biopsies, even within a single patient, except for each lesion compared with itself. No unique dominant TCR clone was detected, and clonality varied among vitiligo lesions. Because TCR sequences were not shared across biopsy sites or across patients, the findings suggest that different lesions are infiltrated by different T cell clones, a pattern described as private specificity. Working out how much the T cell clones identified in the vitiligo lesions and the human Trm versus Tcm pools each contribute will require future mechanistic studies.

V is reduced by 3 bases and J by 2 bases, leaving a spacing of 10 bases between them. The CDR3 runs 14 residues from the cysteine to the phenylalanine. The retained sequence is limited to the CDR3, 42 bases, with the frame set at the first base. CDR1 and CDR2 (SQVTM, ANQGSEA) derive from the germline V gene. Stable vitiligo was defined as no change in lesions over the previous 6 months. For classification as stable, the absence of confetti depigmentation, a clinical sign of active vitiligo, was additionally required. Any patient who had received treatment in the previous three months was excluded. Ficoll density gradient centrifugation was used to isolate PBMCs from heparinized blood, after which the PBMCs were flash-frozen. The immunoSEQ hsTCRB kit was used to amplify TCR beta chains from genomic DNA. The immunoSEQ service sequenced the TCR beta libraries on an Illumina MiSeq instrument. For the original study's pipeline: Repertoire data were analyzed using the immunoSEQ Analyzer. Held by TCRdb, this immuneACCESS table contains in-frame sequences only and omits some clones. Under half of the omission traces to an unresolved V gene where checked; the cause of the rest is unknown. Clonal size and the V and J genes are those of that table, whereas D and trimming came from the DNA. This sample has 40,000 to 50,000 clones in its table, and about 90% of those were observed once. Roughly 4.7% of the sample lies in the top ten.

The sequence joins TRBV29-1 to TRBJ2-2; D gene: possibly TRBD2, on 5 matching bases. The material sequenced was blood. This TCR was recovered from a male donor with vitiligo. The CDR3 reads CSVDLTGNTGELFF. The base sequence is TGCAGCGTTGATTTAACGGGAAACACCGGGGAGCTGTTTTTT.